This T cell receptor (beta chain) was sequenced for a study of siplizumab effects on memory and regulatory T cells. In the case of this clone: As yet, its antigen is unknown.

Some clones are missing from TCRdb's copy, which holds only in-frame ones; the method was immunoSEQ multiplex PCR. The table has 90,000 to 120,000 clones, about 90% seen once. Study-wide results and limits: Roughly 75-95% of dividing CD4+ or CD8+ clones were without an attributable naive or memory phenotype. The study found that siplizumab significantly reduced alloreactive sequences traceable to unstimulated CD4+ memory cells. Mappable alloreactive CD4+ clones came from Treg cells around three quarters of the time on average with siplizumab, against roughly 29% in controls. Poor capture below about 10^-5 frequency left most alloreactive clones unmapped to unstimulated subsets.

The CDR3 totals 15 residues. CDR1 is LNHDA and CDR2 is SQIVND in the germline V gene (reference sequence). V was cut by 5 bases and J by 5 bases, with 18 bases left in between. Source material: Tregs sorted from blood. The sequence was collected from a human donor in good health. This chain uses TRBV19 with TRBJ1-1; maybe TRBD1 (6 bases). The CDR3 protein is CASSRPGALTTEAFF. The CDR3, as DNA: TGTGCCAGTAGTCGCCCGGGGGCGCTCACTACTGAAGCTTTCTTT. Combining the CDR3 with reference TRBV19 and TRBJ1-1 gives the whole variable domain DGGITQSPKYLFRKEGQNVTLSCEQNLNHDAMYWYRQDPGQGLRLIYYSQIVNDFQKGDIAEGYSVSREKKESFPLTVTSAQKNPTAFYLCASSRPGALTTEAFFGQGTRLTVV.